This T cell receptor (beta chain) was identified during a study of cytomegalovirus exposure and HLA in healthy donors. Study-wide points: Researchers counted around 170 TCR beta chains as cytomegalovirus-associated. In the 120 or so validation repertoires, approximately 94% of cluster scores exceeded 0, per a later analysis. Specificity of a few CMV-associated chains for CMV antigens was verified in vitro.

Trimming took 6 bases from V and 2 from J; bases not matched to a gene: 7. The germline gives CDR1 MNHEY, CDR2 SMNVEV (reference sequence). The CDR3 consists of 15 residues. Assay used: immunoSEQ multiplex PCR; TCRdb lists only in-frame clones, some missing. The table records 20,000 to 25,000 clones, about 97% of them present only once. Worth noting for this clone: The antigen remains undetermined.

It was the approximately 110-subject validation cohort, separate from the roughly 700-subject first cohort, to which the donors belonged. The V gene is TRBV27, the J gene TRBJ2-1, with 7 bases that match TRBD1. The TCR sequence derives from a man aged 25-40 years in good health and CMV-seropositive. Source material: PBMCs. DNA for the CDR3: TGTGCCAGCAGGGGGTTGACAGGGCCCTACAATGAGCAGTTCTTC. It translates to CASRGLTGPYNEQFF.